These T cell receptor beta chains were read from a single sample in a study of beta chain features in type 1 diabetes. Here immunoSEQ multiplex PCR was the method, and the copy in TCRdb shows in-frame clones only, minus some. The repertoire has just over 150,000 clones, roughly 10% of them found once; the top ten carry under 2.5%. The material sequenced was central memory CD4+ T cells from blood. The receptors stem from a young man in good health. CDR3s include the opening cysteine and the closing phenylalanine or tryptophan. Each record gives: CDR3 DNA, CDR3 protein, J gene, CDR3 length, V gene, D gene, clone size. A D gene is named only where the DNA matches it firmly. Clone size is not always given. Where it is, it says once, few, many or a class for expanded clones.

TGTGCCAGCAGCCGCACGGGACTAGCTGTGAACACCGGGGAGCTGTTTTTT	CASSRTGLAVNTGELFF	TRBJ2-2	17	TRBV7-2	TRBD2	few
TGTGCCAGCAGATCCCGGGACAGGGTCACAGATACGCAGTATTTT	CASRSRDRVTDTQYF	TRBJ2-3	15	TRBV7-2	TRBD1	NA
TGCAGCGTTGGGGGGAAAGAGACCCAGTACTTC	CSVGGKETQYF	TRBJ2-5	11	TRBV29-1	NA	NA
TGTGCCAGCAGCTTTCTGACTAGCGGGGGGGCCAAGGGAAAAGATACGCAGTATTTT	CASSFLTSGGAKGKDTQYF	TRBJ2-3	19	TRBV7-2	TRBD2	NA
TGCGCCAGCAGCTCCAGCAGGGGCAGGTCTCAAGAGACCCAGTACTTC	CASSSSRGRSQETQYF	TRBJ2-5	16	TRBV4-1	NA	NA
TGTGCCAGCAGCCAAGATGAGGGGGCTGGGGCCAACGTCCTGACTTTC	CASSQDEGAGANVLTF	TRBJ2-6	16	TRBV4-2	NA	many
TGTGCCATTCCGGGACAGATGGACAATGAGCAGTTCTTC	CAIPGQMDNEQFF	TRBJ2-1	13	TRBV10-3	TRBD1	NA
TGTGCCAGCAGCTTAGAAGTCACAGAGCAGTACTTC	CASSLEVTEQYF	TRBJ2-7	12	TRBV7-9	NA	NA
TGTGCCAGCTCACCGGACAGTGCCTATGGCTACACCTTC	CASSPDSAYGYTF	TRBJ1-2	13	TRBV18	NA	few
TGTGCCAGTAGAGGGGGGGACAGGGCCTACGAGCAGTACTTC	CASRGGDRAYEQYF	TRBJ2-7	14	TRBV19	TRBD1	NA
TGTGCCAGCAGCTTCAACAATGAGCAGTTCTTC	CASSFNNEQFF	TRBJ2-1	11	TRBV7-2	NA	NA
TGCGCCAGCAGCCCCATTGGAGGGGGCTTCCCTGGAAACACCATATATTTT	CASSPIGGGFPGNTIYF	TRBJ1-3	17	TRBV4-1	TRBD1	few
TGTGCCAGCAGCCCACGGACAGAGAACACTGAAGCTTTCTTT	CASSPRTENTEAFF	TRBJ1-1	14	TRBV7-3	NA	few
TGTGCCAGCAGCCGGGAGCCCGGACAGTCTACGGCTGGGGAGCTGTTTTTT	CASSREPGQSTAGELFF	TRBJ2-2	17	TRBV5-4	NA	NA
TGCGCCAGCAGCGTAACAGGGGGCGGTGAAAAACTGTTTTTT	CASSVTGGGEKLFF	TRBJ1-4	14	TRBV5-1	TRBD1	many
TGTGCCAGCAGCGTAGAGGCGGGGACTGGAAACACCATATATTTT	CASSVEAGTGNTIYF	TRBJ1-3	15	TRBV9	NA	few
TGCGCCAGCAGTAGTTCAGGGCCTCCTGGGGCCAACGTCCTGACTTTC	CASSSSGPPGANVLTF	TRBJ2-6	16	TRBV5-1	NA	NA
TGTGCCAGCAGTGAGGGCAGTCTTACTGAAGCTTTCTTT	CASSEGSLTEAFF	TRBJ1-1	13	TRBV6-1	NA	NA
TGTGCCATCGGTAAATCGGGACAGGGAACAGATACGCAGTATTTT	CAIGKSGQGTDTQYF	TRBJ2-3	15	TRBV10-3	TRBD1	few
TGCAGCGTTGTGGGGGCCGGGACAGCCTCTTTTGGTGAGCAGTTCTTC	CSVVGAGTASFGEQFF	TRBJ2-1	16	TRBV29-1	TRBD1	NA
TGTGCCAGCAGCTTCAGGAGGGCCGGCACCAAAAACATTCAGTACTTC	CASSFRRAGTKNIQYF	TRBJ2-4	16	TRBV7-8	NA	few
TGCGCCAGCAGCCAAGTGGGCAGGAACACTGAAGCTTTCTTT	CASSQVGRNTEAFF	TRBJ1-1	14	TRBV23-1	NA	few
TGTGCCAGCAGCCGAAAGAGCGGGGTCATCACCGGGGAGCTGTTTTTT	CASSRKSGVITGELFF	TRBJ2-2	16	TRBV7-2	TRBD2	few
TGTGCCAGCAGCTTAACACGGAACACCGGGGAGCTGTTTTTT	CASSLTRNTGELFF	TRBJ2-2	14	TRBV7-3	NA	NA
TGTGCCAGTGGACGGACAGACTTCATCGGTACGCAGTATTTT	CASGRTDFIGTQYF	TRBJ2-3	14	TRBV19	NA	few
TGTGCCAGCAGCTCCGATGACAGGTTTACCCTCTATGGCTACACCTTC	CASSSDDRFTLYGYTF	TRBJ1-2	16	TRBV7-9	NA	once
TGTGCCAGCTCACCGGGCCTAGCGGGAGTAAGAGGCACAGATACGCAGTATTTT	CASSPGLAGVRGTDTQYF	TRBJ2-3	18	TRBV18	TRBD2	once
TGTGCCAGCAGCTCGTACCAAGAGACCCAGTACTTC	CASSSYQETQYF	TRBJ2-5	12	TRBV7-9	NA	NA
TGTGCCAGCAGCCTCCGGACAGGGAACTATGGCTACACCTTC	CASSLRTGNYGYTF	TRBJ1-2	14	TRBV11-2	TRBD1	NA
TGTGCCAGCAGCTTAGCTGTGACTAGCGGGAGCAATGAGCAGTTCTTC	CASSLAVTSGSNEQFF	TRBJ2-1	16	TRBV7-2	TRBD2	few
TGCAGCGTTGATCCCGGAGGGGGCCAGCCCCAGCATTTT	CSVDPGGGQPQHF	TRBJ1-5	13	TRBV29-1	TRBD1	few
TGTGCCTGGAGGTGGGGTACCGGGGCCAACGTCCTGACTTTC	CAWRWGTGANVLTF	TRBJ2-6	14	TRBV30	NA	few
TGTGCCAGCACGGGGAGCCAAGAGACCCAGTACTTC	CASTGSQETQYF	TRBJ2-5	12	TRBV28	NA	few
TGCGCCAGCAGCTTGCCGGGGGAATACGAGCAGTACTTC	CASSLPGEYEQYF	TRBJ2-7	13	TRBV5-1	NA	NA
TGCGCCAGCAGCTTGAACCTTGGACAGAACACTGAAGCTTTCTTT	CASSLNLGQNTEAFF	TRBJ1-1	15	TRBV5-1	NA	NA
TGTGCCAGCAGCTTATCGTCAGGGGCGGGTTTCAATGAGCAGTTCTTC	CASSLSSGAGFNEQFF	TRBJ2-1	16	TRBV7-3	NA	NA
TGTGCCAGCAGCCCAGGTATCGGGGAACTCGGAAACACCATATATTTT	CASSPGIGELGNTIYF	TRBJ1-3	16	TRBV11-2	NA	few
TGCGCCAGCAGCTTAGCGGGGCAGGGGCTAAGCTACGAGCAGTACTTC	CASSLAGQGLSYEQYF	TRBJ2-7	16	TRBV5-1	NA	few
TGTGCCAGCACCGAATCCTCGGGAGAGCAGTACTTC	CASTESSGEQYF	TRBJ2-7	12	TRBV7-9	NA	NA
TGTGCCAGCTCACCTGGCAGGTATAGCAATCAGCCCCAGCATTTT	CASSPGRYSNQPQHF	TRBJ1-5	15	TRBV18	NA	NA
TGTGCCAGCAGTTTTACCGGGACAGGTCGCACAGATACGCAGTATTTT	CASSFTGTGRTDTQYF	TRBJ2-3	16	TRBV28	TRBD1	NA
TGTGCCAGCAGCCAAGATATCCAGGGGGCTGAGACCCAGTACTTC	CASSQDIQGAETQYF	TRBJ2-5	15	TRBV4-2	TRBD1	few
TGTGCCAGCAGCCAAGAGTATCAAGCTGAAGCTTTCTTT	CASSQEYQAEAFF	TRBJ1-1	13	TRBV4-2	NA	few
TGCAGCGGGGACAGCACCCGAATTCAGTTCTTC	CSGDSTRIQFF	TRBJ2-1	11	TRBV20-1	TRBD1	NA
TGTGCCAGCAGCGCCAGACTAGCGGGAGTTGGCACAGATACGCAGTATTTT	CASSARLAGVGTDTQYF	TRBJ2-3	17	TRBV7-2	TRBD2	NA
TGCGCCAGCAGCCAAATAGGGCTAGCAGAGACCCAGTACTTC	CASSQIGLAETQYF	TRBJ2-5	14	TRBV4-3	NA	few
TGTGCCAGCAGCCTCCCGACAAGTAACGGCAATCAGCCCCAGCATTTT	CASSLPTSNGNQPQHF	TRBJ1-5	16	TRBV28	NA	few
TGTGCCAGCAGCTCAGACAGGGGAAACACCGGGGAGCTGTTTTTT	CASSSDRGNTGELFF	TRBJ2-2	15	TRBV7-9	TRBD1	NA
TGTGCCAGCAGTTCGGAACAGGGGCGTCTCTACAATGAGCAGTTCTTC	CASSSEQGRLYNEQFF	TRBJ2-1	16	TRBV6-5	TRBD1	NA
TGTGCCAGCAGCCGAGCGGGAGGTCGGTACAATGAGCAGTTCTTC	CASSRAGGRYNEQFF	TRBJ2-1	15	TRBV28	TRBD2	many
TGTGCCAGCAGTGACTCCTTACAGAGAAGGAAAGGTTCTGAAGCTTTCTTT	CASSDSLQRRKGSEAFF	TRBJ1-1	17	TRBV6-4	NA	few
TGTGCCAGCAGCGCCCGAGGACGGTCCTACGAGCAGTACTTC	CASSARGRSYEQYF	TRBJ2-7	14	TRBV7-2	NA	NA
TGTGCCAGCAGTGAGTCGGGGCATGAAGCTTTCTTT	CASSESGHEAFF	TRBJ1-1	12	TRBV2	NA	few
TGTGCCAGCAGCGCCTACGGAGAGGCTAGCGGGAGGAGGGAGACCCAGTACTTC	CASSAYGEASGRRETQYF	TRBJ2-5	18	TRBV9	TRBD2	many
TGTGCCAGCAGCGTAGGGACATCGCCGAGGGAGCAGTTCTTC	CASSVGTSPREQFF	TRBJ2-1	14	TRBV9	NA	NA
TGTGCCAGCAGTTTAGGATCCCCAGCCATCTACAATGAGCAGTTCTTC	CASSLGSPAIYNEQFF	TRBJ2-1	16	TRBV28	NA	many
TGTGCCAGCACCACAAAGGGGGCGGGAGGACAGACAGATACGCAGTATTTT	CASTTKGAGGQTDTQYF	TRBJ2-3	17	TRBV27	NA	NA
TGCAGTGCGTTTGGACGGAATGGCTACACCTTC	CSAFGRNGYTF	TRBJ1-2	11	TRBV20-1	NA	NA